This T cell receptor beta chain emerged from a study of blood T cell repertoires in COVID-19. On the study more broadly: Nucleic acid was either cDNA or gDNA, and it came from T cells, B-cell-depleted T cells, or PBMCs.

Trimming shortened V by 7 bases and J by 2 bases, and 15 bases separated the two germline ends. The CDR3 length is 15 residues. Germline CDR1 reads LNHDA; CDR2 reads SQIVND (reference sequence). This study enrolled people aged about 18 to 100 from roughly 24 US geographic areas. Allocation to cohorts depended on clinical history reported by the participants. Original handling: The assay estimated nucleated cells by amplifying reference gene primers. The method was immunoSEQ multiplex PCR; TCRdb's version includes in-frame clones alone and lacks a portion of them. The V and J calls and clone size come from that table; D and trimming were worked out from the DNA. The data show about 190,000 clones, about four fifths seen once.

The source is a young woman who had been exposed to COVID-19. Sequencing was performed on PBMCs or T cells enriched from blood (not recorded which). The chain employs TRBV19 and TRBJ1-5, with D unclear. CDR3 DNA sequence: TGTGCCAGTACCAAGGAACGGAGGGGCAATCAGCCCCAGCATTTT. It specifies CASTKERRGNQPQHF.